This T cell receptor beta chain is drawn from a study of T-cell memory formation after mild COVID-19. This clonotype was counted many times. MiXCR was run by TCRdb on the 5' RACE reads, yielding one entry per CDR3 protein. The sample carries around 470,000 distinct CDR3 sequences, approximately 20% recorded once. The receptor's source is an adult woman who had mild COVID-19 (a few samples of this study predate the infection). Cell type and time point are not known. Sequenced: PBMCs or a T cell subset sorted from them (not recorded which).

CDR3 region: CASSPTTGGEEQYF. Here the CDR3 DNA reads TGCGCCAGCAGCCCCACGACAGGGGGCGAGGAGCAGTACTTC. This rearrangement joins TRBV5-1 to TRBJ2-7; TRBD1 matches at 10 bases. The CDR3 runs to 14 residues. J gave up 7 bases and V 4 bases, and 8 bases lay outside the gene matches. Looked up from germline, CDR1 is SGHRS and CDR2 is YFSETQ.